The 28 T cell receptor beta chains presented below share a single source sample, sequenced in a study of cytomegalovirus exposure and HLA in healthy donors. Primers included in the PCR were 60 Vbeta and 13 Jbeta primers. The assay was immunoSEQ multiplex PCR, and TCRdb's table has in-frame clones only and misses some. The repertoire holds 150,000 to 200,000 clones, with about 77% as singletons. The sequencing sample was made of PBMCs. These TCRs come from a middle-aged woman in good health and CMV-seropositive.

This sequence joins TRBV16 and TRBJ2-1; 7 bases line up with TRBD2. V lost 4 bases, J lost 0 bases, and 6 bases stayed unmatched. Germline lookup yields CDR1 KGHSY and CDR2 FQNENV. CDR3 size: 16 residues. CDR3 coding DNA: TGTGCCAGCAGCCGCCGGGGGGTGAGCTCCTACAATGAGCAGTTCTTC. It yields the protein CASSRRGVSSYNEQFF.

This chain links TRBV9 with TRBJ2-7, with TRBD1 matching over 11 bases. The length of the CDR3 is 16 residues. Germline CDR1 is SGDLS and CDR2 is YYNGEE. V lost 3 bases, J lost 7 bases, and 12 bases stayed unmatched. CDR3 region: CASSASPGTGGGEQYF. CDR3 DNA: TGTGCCAGCAGCGCGAGTCCCGGGACAGGGGGAGGGGAGCAGTACTTC.

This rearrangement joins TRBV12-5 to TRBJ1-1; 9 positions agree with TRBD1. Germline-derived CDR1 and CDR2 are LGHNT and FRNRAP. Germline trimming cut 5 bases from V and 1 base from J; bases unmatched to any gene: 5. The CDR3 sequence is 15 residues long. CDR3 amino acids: CASGPGTGRNTEAFF. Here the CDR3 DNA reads TGTGCTAGTGGTCCGGGGACAGGGAGGAACACTGAAGCTTTCTTT.

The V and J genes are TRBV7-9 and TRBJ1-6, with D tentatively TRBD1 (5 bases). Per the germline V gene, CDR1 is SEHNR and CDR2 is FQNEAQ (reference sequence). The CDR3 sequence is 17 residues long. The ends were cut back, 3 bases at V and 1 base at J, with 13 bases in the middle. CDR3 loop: CASSLDDRGSYNSPLHF. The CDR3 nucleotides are TGTGCCAGCAGCTTGGATGATAGGGGTTCCTATAATTCACCCCTCCACTTT.

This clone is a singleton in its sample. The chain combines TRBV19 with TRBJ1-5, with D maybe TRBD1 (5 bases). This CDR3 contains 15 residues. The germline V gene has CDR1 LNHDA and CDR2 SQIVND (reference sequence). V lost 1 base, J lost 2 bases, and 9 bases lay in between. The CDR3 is CASSIGLGGNQPQHF. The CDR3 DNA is TGTGCCAGTAGTATAGGTCTAGGGGGCAATCAGCCCCAGCATTTT.

The CDR3 DNA sequence: TGTGCCAGCAGCAACGGACTAGCGGGAGCAGAGACCCAGTACTTC. It codes for CASSNGLAGAETQYF. The chain is built from TRBV5-4 and TRBJ2-5; the match to TRBD2 covers 13 bases. Germline CDR1 SGHNT, CDR2 YYREEE (reference sequence). The CDR3 is made up of 15 amino acids. V was pared by 4 bases and J by 4 bases, with 4 bases of the junction left unmatched.

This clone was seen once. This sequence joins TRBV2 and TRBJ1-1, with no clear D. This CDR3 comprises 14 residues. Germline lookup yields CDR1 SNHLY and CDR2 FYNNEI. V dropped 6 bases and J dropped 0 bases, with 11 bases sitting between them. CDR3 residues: CASRGRVLNTEAFF. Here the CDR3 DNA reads TGTGCCAGCAGGGGGAGGGTATTGAACACTGAAGCTTTCTTT. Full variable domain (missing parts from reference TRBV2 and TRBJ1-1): EPEVTQTPSHQVTQMGQEVILRCVPISNHLYFYWYRQILGQKVEFLVSFYNNEISEKSEIFDDQFSVERPDGSNFTLKIRSTKLEDSAMYFCASRGRVLNTEAFFGQGTRLTVV.

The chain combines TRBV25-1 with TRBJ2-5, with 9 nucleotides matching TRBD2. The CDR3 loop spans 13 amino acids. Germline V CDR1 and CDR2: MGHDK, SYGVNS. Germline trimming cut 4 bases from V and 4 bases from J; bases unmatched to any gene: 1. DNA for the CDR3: TGTGCCAGCAGTGTACTAGCGGGAGAGACCCAGTACTTC. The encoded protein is CASSVLAGETQYF.

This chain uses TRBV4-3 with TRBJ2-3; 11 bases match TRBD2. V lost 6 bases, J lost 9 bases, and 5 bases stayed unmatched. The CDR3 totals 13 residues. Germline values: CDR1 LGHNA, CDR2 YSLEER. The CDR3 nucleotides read TGCGCCAGCAGTAAACTAGCGGGAGACACGCAGTATTTT. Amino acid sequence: CASSKLAGDTQYF.

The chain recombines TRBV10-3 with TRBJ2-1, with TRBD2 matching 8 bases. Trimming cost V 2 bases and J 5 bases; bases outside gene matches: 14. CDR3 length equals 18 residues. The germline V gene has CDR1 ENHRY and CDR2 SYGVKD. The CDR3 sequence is CAISEIITGRGANNEQFF. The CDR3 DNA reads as TGTGCCATCAGTGAGATAATAACCGGGCGGGGGGCTAACAATGAGCAGTTCTTC.

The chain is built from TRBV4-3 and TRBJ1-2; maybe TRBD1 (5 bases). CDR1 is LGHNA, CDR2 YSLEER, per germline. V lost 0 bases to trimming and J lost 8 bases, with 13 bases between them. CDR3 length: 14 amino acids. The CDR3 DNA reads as TGCGCCAGCAGCCAAGATCTACAGGCGGTGGGCTACACCTTC. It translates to CASSQDLQAVGYTF.

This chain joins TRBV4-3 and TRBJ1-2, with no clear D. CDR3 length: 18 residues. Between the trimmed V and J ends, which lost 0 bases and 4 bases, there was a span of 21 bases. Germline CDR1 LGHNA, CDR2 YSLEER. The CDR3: CASSQDSAHPQVGYGYTF. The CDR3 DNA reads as TGCGCCAGCAGCCAAGATTCTGCACACCCTCAGGTCGGCTATGGCTACACCTTC.

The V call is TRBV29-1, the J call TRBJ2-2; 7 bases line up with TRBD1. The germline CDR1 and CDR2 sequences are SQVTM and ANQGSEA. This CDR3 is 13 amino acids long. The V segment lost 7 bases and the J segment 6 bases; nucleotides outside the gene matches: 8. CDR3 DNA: TGCAGCGCTGGACAGGATTTGGCCGGGGAGCTGTTTTTT. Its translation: CSAGQDLAGELFF.

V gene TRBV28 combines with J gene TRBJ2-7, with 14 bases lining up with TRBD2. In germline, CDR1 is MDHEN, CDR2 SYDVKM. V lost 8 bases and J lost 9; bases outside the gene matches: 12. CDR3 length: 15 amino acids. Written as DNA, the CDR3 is TGTGCCAGCCAGTTGGAAGGACTAGCGGGGGGCCGGCAGTACTTC. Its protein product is CASQLEGLAGGRQYF.

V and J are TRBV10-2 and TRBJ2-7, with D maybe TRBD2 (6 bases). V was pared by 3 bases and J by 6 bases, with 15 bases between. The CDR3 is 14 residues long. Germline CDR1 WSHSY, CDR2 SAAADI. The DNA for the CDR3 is TGCGCCAGCAGTGAATCCGCGGGAAAGCCCGAGCAGTACTTC. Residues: CASSESAGKPEQYF.

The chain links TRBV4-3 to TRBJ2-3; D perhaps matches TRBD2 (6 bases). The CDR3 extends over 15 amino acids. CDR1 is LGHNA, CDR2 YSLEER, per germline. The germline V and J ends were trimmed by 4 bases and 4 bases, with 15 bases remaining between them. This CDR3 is CASSLGLLVPDTQYF. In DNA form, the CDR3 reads TGCGCCAGCAGCCTGGGACTCTTGGTGCCAGATACGCAGTATTTT.

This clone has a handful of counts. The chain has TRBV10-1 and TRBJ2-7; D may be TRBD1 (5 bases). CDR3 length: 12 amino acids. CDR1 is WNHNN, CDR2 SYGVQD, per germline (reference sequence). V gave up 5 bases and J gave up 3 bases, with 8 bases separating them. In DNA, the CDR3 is TGCGCCAGCAGTTCAGGGTACTACGAGCAGTACTTC. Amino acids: CASSSGYYEQYF.

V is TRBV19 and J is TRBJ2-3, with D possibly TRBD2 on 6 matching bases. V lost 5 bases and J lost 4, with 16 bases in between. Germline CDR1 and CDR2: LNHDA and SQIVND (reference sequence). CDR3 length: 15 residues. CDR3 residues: CASSEQAAGPDTQYF. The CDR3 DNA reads TGTGCCAGTAGTGAGCAAGCCGCGGGACCAGATACGCAGTATTTT.

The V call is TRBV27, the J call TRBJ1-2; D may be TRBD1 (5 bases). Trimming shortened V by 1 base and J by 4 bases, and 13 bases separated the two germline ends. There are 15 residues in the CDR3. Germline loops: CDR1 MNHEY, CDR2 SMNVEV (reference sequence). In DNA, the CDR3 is TGTGCCAGCAGTTTATACCCAGGGCTACCCTATGGCTACACCTTC. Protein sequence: CASSLYPGLPYGYTF.

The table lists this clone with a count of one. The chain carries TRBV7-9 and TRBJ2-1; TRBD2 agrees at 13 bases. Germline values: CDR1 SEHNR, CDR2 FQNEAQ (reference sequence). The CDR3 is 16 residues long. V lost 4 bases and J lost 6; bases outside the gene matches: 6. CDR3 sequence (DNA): TGTGCCAGCAGCTCCCCGGGACTAGCGGGGACCAATGAGCAGTTCTTC. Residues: CASSSPGLAGTNEQFF.

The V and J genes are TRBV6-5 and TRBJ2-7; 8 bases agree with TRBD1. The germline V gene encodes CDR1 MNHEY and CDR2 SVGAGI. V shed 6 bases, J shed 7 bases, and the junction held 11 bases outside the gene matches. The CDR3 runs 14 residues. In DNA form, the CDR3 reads TGTGCCAGCAGCCCGACAGGGGCTCTATTTGAGCAGTACTTC. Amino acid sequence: CASSPTGALFEQYF.

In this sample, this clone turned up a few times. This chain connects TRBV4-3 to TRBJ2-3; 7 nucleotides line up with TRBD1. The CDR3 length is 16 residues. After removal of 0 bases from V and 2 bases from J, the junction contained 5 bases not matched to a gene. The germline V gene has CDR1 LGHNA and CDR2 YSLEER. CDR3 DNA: TGCGCCAGCAGCCAAGATAAGGGACAGTACACAGATACGCAGTATTTT. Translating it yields CASSQDKGQYTDTQYF.

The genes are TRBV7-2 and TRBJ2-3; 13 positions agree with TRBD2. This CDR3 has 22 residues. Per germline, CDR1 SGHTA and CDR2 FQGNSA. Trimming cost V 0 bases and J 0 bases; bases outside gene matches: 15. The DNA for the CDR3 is TGTGCCAGCAGCTTAGCCGAGGGAATAGGTAGACTAGCGGGAGGCAGCACAGATACGCAGTATTTT. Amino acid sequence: CASSLAEGIGRLAGGSTDTQYF.

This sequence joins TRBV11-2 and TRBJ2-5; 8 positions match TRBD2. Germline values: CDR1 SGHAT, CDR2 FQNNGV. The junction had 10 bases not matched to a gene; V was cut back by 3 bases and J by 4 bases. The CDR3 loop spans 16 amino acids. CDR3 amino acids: CASSFGIRGGRETQYF. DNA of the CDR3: TGTGCCAGCAGCTTCGGTATACGGGGGGGGAGAGAGACCCAGTACTTC.

In DNA form, the CDR3 reads TGTGCCAGCTCACCACTCCTAAGGGGGGGCACTGAAGCTTTCTTT. It is translated as CASSPLLRGGTEAFF. V usage is TRBV18 and J usage is TRBJ1-1; D perhaps matches TRBD1 (6 bases). The CDR3 is made up of 15 amino acids. V lost 1 base, J lost 4 bases, and 13 bases lay in between. In germline, CDR1 is KGHSH, CDR2 LQKENI.

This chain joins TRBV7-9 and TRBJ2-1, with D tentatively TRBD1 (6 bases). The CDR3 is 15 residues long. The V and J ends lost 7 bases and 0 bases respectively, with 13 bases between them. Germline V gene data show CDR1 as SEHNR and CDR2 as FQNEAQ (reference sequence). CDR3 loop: CASTHRASSYNEQFF. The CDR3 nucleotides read TGTGCCAGCACTCACAGGGCCAGCTCCTACAATGAGCAGTTCTTC.

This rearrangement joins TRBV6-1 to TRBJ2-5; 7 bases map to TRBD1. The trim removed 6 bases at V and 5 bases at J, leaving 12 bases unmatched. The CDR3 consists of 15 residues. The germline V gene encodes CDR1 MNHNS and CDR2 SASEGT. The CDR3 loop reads CASSLSTGLVETQYF. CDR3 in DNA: TGTGCCAGCAGCCTCTCGACAGGGTTGGTGGAGACCCAGTACTTC.

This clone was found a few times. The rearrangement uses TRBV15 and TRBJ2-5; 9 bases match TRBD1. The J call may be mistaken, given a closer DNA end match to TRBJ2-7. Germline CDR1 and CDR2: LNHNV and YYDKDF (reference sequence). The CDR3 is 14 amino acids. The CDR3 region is CATSMGQGTSEQYF. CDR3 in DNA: TGTGCCACCAGCATGGGACAGGGAACCTCCGAGCAGTACTTC.